This T cell receptor (beta chain) was captured by sequencing in a study of T cell repertoires in cytomegalovirus infection. Turning to the study itself: The study used recently identified HLA-C-restricted and well-studied HLA-B-restricted CMV epitopes. Both a matching HLA type and CMV infection were indicated by public TCR beta signatures.

TCRdb reanalysed the reads using MiXCR and keeps one entry per CDR3 protein. The sample has approximately 730,000 distinct CDR3 sequences; around a third are singletons. Deletions cut 0 bases from V and 1 base from J, with 6 bases between. Germline values: CDR1 LGHNA, CDR2 YSLEER. The CDR3 contains 15 residues. Turning to this clonotype: The antigen is undetermined.

The sequence was collected from a human donor in good health (CMV status not recorded). Some clones in this sample may be carry-over from other donors' samples. The J gene is TRBJ2-2, the V gene TRBV4-3, with D unclear. The material was cultured PBMCs, obtained from culture after CMV antigen stimulation. The CDR3 DNA reads TGCGCCAGCAGCCAAGAAAGCCGGAACACCGGGGAGCTGTTTTTT. Amino acid sequence: CASSQESRNTGELFF.